These 18 T cell receptor beta chains were all obtained from the same sample, sequenced in a study of blood T cell repertoires in COVID-19. Profiled with immunoSEQ multiplex PCR; TCRdb holds only in-frame clones, not every one. The sample yields around 150,000 clones, about 72% seen once. The sequenced sample consisted of peripheral blood. Receptor source: a man in his sixties who had recovered from COVID-19.

V and J are TRBV28 and TRBJ1-2; TRBD1 aligns across 12 bases. Germline V gene lookup returns CDR1 MDHEN and CDR2 SYDVKM. The CDR3 is made up of 15 amino acids. V dropped 6 bases and J dropped 3; count of bases not matched to a gene: 5. The CDR3 here is CASRGQGARDYGYTF. The DNA of the CDR3 is TGTGCCAGCAGGGGACAGGGGGCGCGGGACTATGGCTACACCTTC.

The rearrangement uses TRBV2 and TRBJ2-7, with D maybe TRBD2 (5 bases). From germline, CDR1 is SNHLY and CDR2 FYNNEI. Trimming removed 2 bases from V and 0 bases from J, with 8 bases in between. The CDR3 runs to 14 residues. CDR3 in DNA: TGTGCCAGCAGTGAAATCGACTACTCCTACGAGCAGTACTTC. This sequence encodes CASSEIDYSYEQYF.

The gene calls are TRBV19 and TRBJ2-2; D gene unclear. CDR1 LNHDA and CDR2 SQIVND come from the germline V gene (reference sequence). The CDR3 totals 14 residues. V was cut by 4 bases and J by 0 bases, with 6 bases left in between. The CDR3 protein is CASSTHTNTGELFF. In nucleotides, the CDR3 is TGTGCCAGTAGTACACATACGAACACCGGGGAGCTGTTTTTT.

The J gene is TRBJ2-1, the V gene TRBV20-1; the D gene is possibly TRBD2 (6 bases). The CDR3 has 11 amino acids. Germline V gene lookup returns CDR1 DFQATT and CDR2 SNEGSKA (reference sequence). V was trimmed by 6 bases and J by 8 bases, leaving 11 bases between them. CDR3 coding DNA: TGCAGTGCAGGACTAACCTATGAGCAGTTCTTC. Its translation is CSAGLTYEQFF.

The V call is TRBV9, the J call TRBJ1-2, with 8 bases fitting TRBD1. Germline V gene lookup returns CDR1 SGDLS and CDR2 YYNGEE. CDR3 length equals 17 residues. Trimming took 4 bases from V and 8 from J; bases not matched to a gene: 19. The CDR3 DNA is TGTGCCAGCAGCCTCCGGGCTAGGGCAGGGGGCTCAGAGGGCTACACCTTC. Translated, it gives CASSLRARAGGSEGYTF.

The chain recombines TRBV7-3 with TRBJ2-7, with no clear D. This CDR3 is 15 amino acids long. Germline lookup yields CDR1 SGHTA and CDR2 FQGTGA. The germline V and J ends were trimmed by 2 bases and 0 bases, with 11 bases remaining between them. The CDR3 region is CASSLGLGSSYEQYF. The DNA for the CDR3 is TGTGCCAGCAGCTTAGGGTTGGGCAGCTCCTACGAGCAGTACTTC.

The J gene is TRBJ1-5, the V gene TRBV28; 7 nucleotides align to TRBD1. The CDR3 covers 14 residues. The ends lost 8 bases at V and 6 bases at J; junction bases unmatched: 10. Germline CDR1 is MDHEN and CDR2 is SYDVKM. CDR3 region: CASRTTGDPQPQHF. The CDR3 nucleotides are TGTGCCAGCCGTACCACAGGGGATCCTCAGCCCCAGCATTTT. The full variable domain, in which reference TRBV28 and TRBJ1-5 provide the parts outside the CDR3, is DVKVTQSSRYLVKRTGEKVFLECVQDMDHENMFWYRQDPGLGLRLIYFSYDVKMKEKGDIPEGYSVSREKKERFSLILESASTNQTSMYLCASRTTGDPQPQHFGDGTRLSIL.

The V and J genes are TRBV29-1 and TRBJ2-7, with D possibly being TRBD2 (5 bases). V was shortened by 3 bases and J by 3 bases, with 15 bases between the two germline ends. This CDR3 comprises 14 residues. CDR1 and CDR2 (germline): SQVTM, ANQGSEA. This CDR3 is CSVDYGVGGYEQYF. DNA of the CDR3: TGCAGCGTTGACTACGGGGTTGGCGGCTACGAGCAGTACTTC.

This clone has at least ten counts. The chain couples TRBV5-1 to TRBJ2-1, with 9 bases fitting TRBD2. CDR3 size: 16 residues. Germline V lookup: CDR1 SGHRS, CDR2 YFSETQ. The J segment lost 5 bases and the V segment lost 4 bases, leaving 10 bases of the junction unmatched. Here the CDR3 reads CASSPAGGRENNEQFF. The CDR3 DNA sequence: TGCGCCAGCAGCCCCGCGGGCGGGAGGGAAAACAATGAGCAGTTCTTC.

The chain is built from TRBV19 and TRBJ1-6, with 7 bases identical to TRBD1. The junction had 5 bases not matched to a gene; V was cut back by 3 bases and J by 6 bases. CDR1 is LNHDA, CDR2 SQIVND, per germline (reference sequence). The CDR3 consists of 15 residues. As DNA, the CDR3 is TGTGCCAGTAGTATGGGGGACAGAGCTAATTCACCCCTCCACTTT. Translating gives CASSMGDRANSPLHF. The variable domain in full, completed from reference TRBV19 and TRBJ1-6, reads DGGITQSPKYLFRKEGQNVTLSCEQNLNHDAMYWYRQDPGQGLRLIYYSQIVNDFQKGDIAEGYSVSREKKESFPLTVTSAQKNPTAFYLCASSMGDRANSPLHFGNGTRLTVT.

The genes are TRBV9 and TRBJ1-3; no firm D call. CDR3 length: 15 residues. Germline CDR1 reads SGDLS; CDR2 reads YYNGEE. Trimming removed 3 bases from V and 0 bases from J, with 10 bases in between. The CDR3 sequence is CASSAHVNSGNTIYF. Written as DNA, the CDR3 is TGTGCCAGCAGCGCACACGTGAACTCTGGAAACACCATATATTTT.

V gene TRBV2 combines with J gene TRBJ2-7, with 7 bases lining up with TRBD1. The CDR3 runs to 17 residues. V lost 6 bases and J lost 2; bases outside the gene matches: 16. Per the germline V gene, CDR1 is SNHLY and CDR2 is FYNNEI. Here the CDR3 DNA reads TGTGCCAGCAGCCTCGTCCGCCTCCGGGACAGTACCTACGAGCAGTACTTC. As protein: CASSLVRLRDSTYEQYF.

The genes are TRBV12-3 or TRBV12-4 and TRBJ2-3; 12 nucleotides match TRBD2. V gave up 5 bases and J gave up 9 bases; unmatched junction bases: 3. CDR3 length: 13 amino acids. CDR3 region: CASSPGTSGTQYF. The CDR3 nucleotides read TGTGCCAGCAGTCCCGGGACTAGCGGGACGCAGTATTTT.

The chain couples TRBV28 to TRBJ1-2; possibly TRBD1 for D (5 bases). V was pared by 6 bases and J by 4 bases, with 9 bases between. The CDR3 runs 12 residues. Germline CDR1 MDHEN, CDR2 SYDVKM. In nucleotides, the CDR3 is TGTGCCAGCAGATCAGACAGCTATGGCTACACCTTC. Translation gives CASRSDSYGYTF.

The table lists this clone with a few counts. The chain has TRBV5-1 and TRBJ1-6; 9 nucleotides align to TRBD1. Germline lookup yields CDR1 SGHRS and CDR2 YFSETQ. This CDR3 region has 15 residues. Trimming took 3 bases from V and 7 from J; bases not matched to a gene: 5. Here the CDR3 DNA reads TGCGCCAGCAGCTCGGGACAGGGAAAGAATTCACCCCTCCACTTT. Its protein is CASSSGQGKNSPLHF. Together with reference TRBV5-1 and TRBJ1-6, the CDR3 gives the full variable domain: KAGVTQTPRYLIKTRGQQVTLSCSPISGHRSVSWYQQTPGQGLQFLFEYFSETQRNKGNFPGRFSGRQFSNSRSEMNVSTLELGDSALYLCASSSGQGKNSPLHFGNGTRLTVT.

The CDR3 sequence is CASSSKRGAYNEQFF. CDR3 coding DNA: TGCGCCAGCAGCTCAAAGCGGGGGGCTTACAATGAGCAGTTCTTC. This chain links TRBV5-1 with TRBJ2-1, with 9 positions matching TRBD2. The V and J ends lost 3 bases and 4 bases, in that order; junction bases with no gene match: 5. The CDR3 loop spans 15 amino acids. Germline CDR1 is SGHRS and CDR2 is YFSETQ.

This chain connects TRBV7-3 to TRBJ2-2; the D gene is possibly TRBD1 (6 bases). Trimming removed 5 bases at V and 0 bases at J, with 10 bases between. The CDR3 extends over 15 amino acids. CDR1 is SGHTA and CDR2 is FQGTGA in the germline V gene. The CDR3 loop is CASSPGTTNTGELFF. The CDR3 region has the DNA TGTGCCAGCAGCCCCGGGACAACGAACACCGGGGAGCTGTTTTTT.

This chain joins TRBV7-2 and TRBJ2-3; 8 positions agree with TRBD2. J lost 6 bases, V lost 6 bases, and 8 bases had no gene match. The germline V gene has CDR1 SGHTA and CDR2 FQGNSA. CDR3 size: 14 residues. CDR3 amino acids: CASRTGAGADTQYF. CDR3 DNA: TGTGCCAGCAGGACTGGAGCGGGAGCGGATACGCAGTATTTT.